Below are 30 T cell receptor beta chains sequenced from a single sample in a study of shared clonotypes between healthy human individuals. Libraries were prepared by immunoSEQ multiplex PCR; TCRdb keeps only in-frame clonotypes and omits some of them. The sample contains some 2.1 million clones, roughly 95% of which appear only once. The source material was naive CD4+ T cells sorted from blood. Subset indicated: CD45RA+ positively selected. Every receptor here comes from a man aged 18 to 29 in good health.

This chain uses TRBV18 with TRBJ1-6; no reliable D call. V shed 5 bases and J shed 0 bases, with 8 bases lying between them. The CDR3 is 15 amino acids. From germline, CDR1 is KGHSH and CDR2 LQKENI. The CDR3 DNA reads TGTGCCAGCTCATACCAGAGCTCCTATAATTCACCCCTCCACTTT. As protein: CASSYQSSYNSPLHF.

V usage is TRBV19 and J usage is TRBJ2-7; 9 bases line up with TRBD1. The CDR3 covers 14 residues. Germline V gene data show CDR1 as LNHDA and CDR2 as SQIVND (reference sequence). With V trimmed by 4 bases and J by 3 bases, 4 bases remained unmatched. The CDR3 sequence is CASSTGTGNYEQYF. The CDR3 DNA sequence: TGTGCCAGTAGTACCGGGACAGGGAACTACGAGCAGTACTTC.

The rearrangement joins TRBV27 to TRBJ2-4, with D uncertain. CDR1 is MNHEY, CDR2 SMNVEV, per germline (reference sequence). The CDR3 runs 13 residues. Trimming took 2 bases from V and 7 from J, leaving 9 bases between them. CDR3 DNA: TGTGCCAGCAGTTTAAGACCAGAGAACATTCAGTACTTC. Its protein is CASSLRPENIQYF.

The chain combines TRBV19 with TRBJ2-6, with a tentative D call TRBD1 (6 bases). This CDR3 is 15 amino acids long. Trimming pared 9 bases from V and 2 bases from J, leaving 14 bases between. CDR1 and CDR2 (germline): LNHDA, SQIVND (reference sequence). DNA for the CDR3: TGTGCCAGCAGATACACAGGGACTGGGGCCAACGTCCTGACTTTC. It yields the protein CASRYTGTGANVLTF.

The chain recombines TRBV4-1 with TRBJ2-7; possibly TRBD1 for D (5 bases). CDR3 size: 14 residues. Trimming took 0 bases from V and 2 from J, leaving 8 bases between them. Looked up from germline, CDR1 is MGHRA and CDR2 is YSYEKL. The CDR3 is CASSQDGHPYEQYF. DNA of the CDR3: TGCGCCAGCAGCCAAGATGGACACCCCTACGAGCAGTACTTC.

CDR3 sequence reads: CASSLGLAVYNEQFF. The CDR3 DNA reads as TGTGCCAGCAGTCTCGGACTAGCAGTATACAATGAGCAGTTCTTC. The chain joins TRBV14 to TRBJ2-1; 8 bases agree with TRBD2. The CDR3 loop spans 15 amino acids. CDR1 is SGHDN and CDR2 is FVKESK in the germline V gene. V trimming: 6 bases; J trimming: 4 bases; junction bases outside the gene matches: 8. Using reference TRBV14 and TRBJ2-1 for the parts outside the CDR3, the full variable domain is EAGVTQFPSHSVIEKGQTVTLRCDPISGHDNLYWYRRVMGKEIKFLLHFVKESKQDESGMPNNRFLAERTGGTYSTLKVQPAELEDSGVYFCASSLGLAVYNEQFFGPGTRLTVL.

This sequence joins TRBV18 and TRBJ2-7; D is ambiguous. This CDR3 contains 14 residues. Germline CDR1 KGHSH, CDR2 LQKENI. Trimming removed 0 bases at V and 1 base at J, with 7 bases between. The DNA of the CDR3 is TGTGCCAGCTCACCACCCGTTCAGTCCTACGAGCAGTACTTC. Translating gives CASSPPVQSYEQYF. The variable domain in full, completed from reference TRBV18 and TRBJ2-7, reads NAGVMQNPRHLVRRRGQEARLRCSPMKGHSHVYWYRQLPEEGLKFMVYLQKENIIDESGMPKERFSAEFPKEGPSILRIQQVVRGDSAAYFCASSPPVQSYEQYFGPGTRLTVT.

The chain carries TRBV6-1 and TRBJ1-6; 8 positions agree with TRBD1. CDR3 length: 16 amino acids. V lost 3 bases, J lost 10 bases, and 11 bases stayed unmatched. Germline assignment: CDR1 MNHNS and CDR2 SASEGT. CDR3 sequence (DNA): TGTGCCAGCAGTGACGATCGGGGACAGGACTTCTCACCCCTCCACTTT. Translation: CASSDDRGQDFSPLHF.

The chain employs TRBV30 and TRBJ2-7; tentative D call: TRBD1 (6 bases). Trimming took off 2 bases at V and 1 base at J, with 12 bases between the two ends. CDR3 length: 14 amino acids. CDR1 is GTSNPN, CDR2 SVGIG, per germline (reference sequence). The CDR3 reads CAWSPDSNSYEQYF. The CDR3 DNA is TGTGCCTGGAGTCCGGACAGCAATTCCTACGAGCAGTACTTC.

This clone was seen only once. The CDR3 bases are TGCGCCAGCAGTGACCCGGGACTAGGGGACAATGAGCAGTTCTTC. Its translation: CASSDPGLGDNEQFF. The V and J genes are TRBV10-1 and TRBJ2-1; 8 nucleotides line up with TRBD2. Trimming at V came to 3 bases and at J to 5 bases, leaving 6 bases not matched to a gene. Germline-derived CDR1 and CDR2 are WNHNN and SYGVQD (reference sequence). This CDR3 comprises 15 residues.

This chain links TRBV7-2 with TRBJ2-3; 9 bases are a match to TRBD2. J lost 6 bases, V lost 5 bases, and 3 bases had no gene match. CDR1 and CDR2 (germline): SGHTA, FQGNSA. CDR3 length: 13 amino acids. CDR3 nucleotide sequence: TGTGCCAGCAGCGCGGGGGGGCTGGATACGCAGTATTTT. It is translated as CASSAGGLDTQYF.

For this clone: A read error may account for a junction end that differs from germline. J is TRBJ2-7 and V is TRBV29-1; TRBD1 aligns across 7 bases. The CDR3 runs to 14 residues. Germline V lookup: CDR1 SQVTM, CDR2 ANQGSEA. CDR3 in DNA: TGCAGCGTGGAAGAACAGGGGAGTCCCTACGAGCAGTACTTC. Its translation: CSVEEQGSPYEQYF.

Points on this clone: The same CDR3 also results from other DNA sequences found in this sample. The CDR3 nucleotides are TGTGCCTGTCAGGGGCAAGAGACCCAGTACTTC. Translated, it gives CACQGQETQYF. The chain links TRBV30 to TRBJ2-5, with D possibly TRBD1 on 6 matching bases. Trimming took 6 bases from V and 2 from J, leaving 7 bases between them. This CDR3 is 11 amino acids long. Germline CDR1 GTSNPN, CDR2 SVGIG (reference sequence).

The chain couples TRBV18 to TRBJ1-5; tentatively, D is TRBD1 (6 bases). The germline V gene encodes CDR1 KGHSH and CDR2 LQKENI. Trimming removed 6 bases from V and 6 bases from J, with 15 bases in between. This CDR3 has 14 residues. This CDR3 reads CASSSTTGTQPQHF. The CDR3 DNA sequence: TGTGCCAGCTCCTCAACAACAGGGACTCAGCCCCAGCATTTT.

The CDR3 DNA sequence: TGTGCCAGCAGCCCGGGGACAGGGAGCTCCTACAATGAGCAGTTCTTC. It codes for CASSPGTGSSYNEQFF. The V call is TRBV11-2, the J call TRBJ2-1, with 9 bases aligning to TRBD1. Germline V gives CDR1 SGHAT, CDR2 FQNNGV. The V and J ends lost 5 bases and 0 bases, in that order; junction bases with no gene match: 5. The CDR3 runs 16 residues. Full variable domain (remainder filled in from reference TRBV11-2 and TRBJ2-1): EAGVAQSPRYKIIEKRQSVAFWCNPISGHATLYWYQQILGQGPKLLIQFQNNGVVDDSQLPKDRFSAERLKGVDSTLKIQPAKLEDSAVYLCASSPGTGSSYNEQFFGPGTRLTVL.

The chain links TRBV11-2 to TRBJ2-2; the D gene is possibly TRBD1 (6 bases). The ends were cut back, 5 bases at V and 0 bases at J, with 10 bases in the middle. The V gene's germline CDR1 is SGHAT and CDR2 FQNNGV. The length of the CDR3 is 15 residues. CDR3 region: CASSKRTANTGELFF. CDR3 DNA sequence: TGTGCCAGCAGCAAACGGACAGCGAACACCGGGGAGCTGTTTTTT. Combining the CDR3 with reference TRBV11-2 and TRBJ2-2 gives the whole variable domain EAGVAQSPRYKIIEKRQSVAFWCNPISGHATLYWYQQILGQGPKLLIQFQNNGVVDDSQLPKDRFSAERLKGVDSTLKIQPAKLEDSAVYLCASSKRTANTGELFFGEGSRLTVL.

This chain connects TRBV9 to TRBJ2-3; 7 bases align to TRBD2. Germline assignment: CDR1 SGDLS and CDR2 YYNGEE. CDR3 length equals 16 residues. The J segment lost 2 bases and the V segment lost 0 bases, leaving 6 bases of the junction unmatched. CDR3 amino acids: CASSVDPSGYTDTQYF. The CDR3 bases are TGTGCCAGCAGCGTAGATCCTAGCGGATACACAGATACGCAGTATTTT.

This chain links TRBV30 with TRBJ1-4; perhaps TRBD1 as D (5 bases). V was shortened by 4 bases and J by 5 bases, with 17 bases between the two germline ends. CDR1 and CDR2 from the germline V gene are GTSNPN and SVGIG (reference sequence). This CDR3 comprises 15 residues. The CDR3 loop reads CAWKAEGYGNEKLFF. Written as DNA, the CDR3 is TGTGCCTGGAAGGCTGAGGGGTATGGGAATGAAAAACTGTTTTTT.

The genes are TRBV2 and TRBJ2-2; D gene unclear. The germline V gene has CDR1 SNHLY and CDR2 FYNNEI. The V end lost 8 bases, the J end lost 2 bases, and 12 bases lay between the germline ends. This CDR3 is built from 14 residues. Written as DNA, the CDR3 is TGTGCCAGCCGCGAAGATTCCAACACCGGGGAGCTGTTTTTT. Encoded protein: CASREDSNTGELFF.

The chain couples TRBV11-2 to TRBJ1-1; no clear D gene. The length of the CDR3 is 15 residues. Germline V gene data show CDR1 as SGHAT and CDR2 as FQNNGV. Deletions cut 4 bases from V and 0 bases from J, with 12 bases between. In DNA form, the CDR3 reads TGTGCCAGCAGCTGGCAACAGACCCTGAACACTGAAGCTTTCTTT. Translating gives CASSWQQTLNTEAFF.

Comments on this clone: The sample has other DNA sequences that encode this CDR3 too. The chain carries TRBV30 and TRBJ1-1; the D is unclear. Trimming removed 2 bases at V and 0 bases at J, with 10 bases between. Germline CDR1 is GTSNPN and CDR2 is SVGIG (reference sequence). This CDR3 spans 14 amino acids. For the CDR3, the DNA is TGTGCCTGGAGTCGACAAAGTATGAACACTGAAGCTTTCTTT. Amino acids: CAWSRQSMNTEAFF. The full variable domain, its missing parts supplied by reference TRBV30 and TRBJ1-1, is SQTIHQWPATLVQPVGSPLSLECTVEGTSNPNLYWYRQAAGRGLQLLFYSVGIGQISSEVPQNLSASRPQDRQFILSSKKLLLSDSGFYLCAWSRQSMNTEAFFGQGTRLTVV.

Only one count was recorded for this clone. V is TRBV7-2 and J is TRBJ2-7; 7 bases are a match to TRBD2. J gave up 0 bases and V 6 bases, and 8 bases lay outside the gene matches. Germline CDR1 is SGHTA and CDR2 is FQGNSA. This CDR3 has 15 amino acids. CDR3: CASRTGLDPSYEQYF. The CDR3 DNA is TGTGCCAGCAGAACCGGACTAGACCCCTCCTACGAGCAGTACTTC.

V is TRBV19 and J is TRBJ2-7, with D perhaps TRBD1 or TRBD2 (5 bases each). Germline values: CDR1 LNHDA, CDR2 SQIVND (reference sequence). CDR3 length equals 13 residues. Trimming left V 6 bases short and J 3 bases short, with 12 bases between. Here the CDR3 reads CASSSGTGYEQYF. CDR3 nucleotides: TGTGCCAGTAGCTCAGGGACCGGCTACGAGCAGTACTTC.

This chain connects TRBV18 to TRBJ2-7; 7 bases are shared with TRBD2. Per germline, CDR1 KGHSH and CDR2 LQKENI. The V and J ends lost 5 bases and 2 bases, in that order; junction bases with no gene match: 3. This CDR3 spans 13 amino acids. The CDR3 sequence: CASSVLAAYEQYF. As DNA, the CDR3 is TGTGCCAGCTCAGTGCTAGCGGCCTACGAGCAGTACTTC. The variable domain in full, completed from reference TRBV18 and TRBJ2-7, reads NAGVMQNPRHLVRRRGQEARLRCSPMKGHSHVYWYRQLPEEGLKFMVYLQKENIIDESGMPKERFSAEFPKEGPSILRIQQVVRGDSAAYFCASSVLAAYEQYFGPGTRLTVT.

Points on this clone: This CDR3 is also generated by other DNA sequences in the sample. The chain uses TRBV5-1 and TRBJ2-3, with D tentatively TRBD1 (5 bases). CDR3 length: 13 amino acids. V lost 0 bases to trimming and J lost 5 bases, with 7 bases between them. Germline V lookup: CDR1 SGHRS, CDR2 YFSETQ. CDR3 residues: CASSLAGLDTQYF. The CDR3 DNA follows: TGCGCCAGCAGCTTGGCAGGGTTAGATACGCAGTATTTT.

V and J are TRBV11-2 and TRBJ2-5; tentatively, D is TRBD2 (5 bases). The V end was cut by 1 base, the J end by 3 bases, with 9 bases between. CDR3 size: 14 residues. Germline V gives CDR1 SGHAT, CDR2 FQNNGV. The chain's CDR3 is CASSLGGPKETQYF. The CDR3 region has the DNA TGTGCCAGCAGCTTAGGCGGGCCAAAAGAGACCCAGTACTTC.

The J gene is TRBJ2-7, the V gene TRBV13; 11 nucleotides align to TRBD1. Per germline, CDR1 PRHDT and CDR2 FYEKMQ (reference sequence). The CDR3 length is 15 residues. Trimming at V came to 3 bases and at J to 5 bases, leaving 6 bases not matched to a gene. CDR3 nucleotides: TGTGCCAGCAGCTTTTCAGGGGACAGGGGGAACGAGCAGTACTTC. As protein: CASSFSGDRGNEQYF.

CDR3 sequence: CASSGMAGTGYTF. The DNA of the CDR3 is TGTGCCAGCAGTGGAATGGCAGGGACCGGCTACACCTTC. The chain links TRBV6-1 to TRBJ1-2, with D possibly being TRBD1 (5 bases). Trimming removed 4 bases at V and 8 bases at J, with 14 bases between. The CDR3 is made up of 13 amino acids. Germline V gene data show CDR1 as MNHNS and CDR2 as SASEGT.

This clone was picked up one time. The gene calls are TRBV30 and TRBJ2-1, with 7 positions matching TRBD2. The CDR3 loop spans 14 amino acids. Germline-derived CDR1 and CDR2 are GTSNPN and SVGIG (reference sequence). Trimming took 0 bases from V and 7 from J; bases not matched to a gene: 6. CDR3 sequence: CAWSVSSGVNEQFF. The CDR3 DNA reads TGTGCCTGGAGTGTATCCAGCGGGGTTAATGAGCAGTTCTTC. The whole variable domain, remainder taken from reference TRBV30 and TRBJ2-1, is SQTIHQWPATLVQPVGSPLSLECTVEGTSNPNLYWYRQAAGRGLQLLFYSVGIGQISSEVPQNLSASRPQDRQFILSSKKLLLSDSGFYLCAWSVSSGVNEQFFGPGTRLTVL.

The V call is TRBV28, the J call TRBJ2-1, with 9 bases identical to TRBD2. V dropped 6 bases and J dropped 9; count of bases not matched to a gene: 9. The CDR3 has 14 residues. From germline, CDR1 is MDHEN and CDR2 SYDVKM. CDR3 region: CASRPGGAGGEQFF. The CDR3 DNA follows: TGTGCCAGCAGACCCGGGGGAGCGGGGGGTGAGCAGTTCTTC.